Below are 13 T cell receptor beta chains sequenced from a single sample in a study of cytomegalovirus exposure and HLA in healthy donors. A multiplex PCR was run with 60 Vbeta primers and 13 Jbeta primers. Here immunoSEQ multiplex PCR was the method, and the copy in TCRdb shows in-frame clones only, minus some. This sample yields around 150,000 clones, of which roughly 78% are seen a single time; approximately 2.1% belongs to the top ten. Sequencing input: PBMCs. The receptors derive from a man aged 25-45 years in good health and CMV-seronegative.

The chain couples TRBV9 to TRBJ2-7; no definite D call. The CDR3 contains 14 residues. Germline-derived CDR1 and CDR2 are SGDLS and YYNGEE. The V and J ends lost 0 bases and 2 bases respectively, with 9 bases between them. The CDR3 loop is CASSVGGLTYEQYF. In DNA, the CDR3 is TGTGCCAGCAGCGTAGGTGGCCTCACCTACGAGCAGTACTTC.

This clone has only a few counts. The V and J genes are TRBV7-2 and TRBJ1-1; D ambiguous. The CDR3 spans 13 residues. V lost 2 bases, J lost 1 base, and 5 bases lay in between. From germline, CDR1 is SGHTA and CDR2 FQGNSA. CDR3 amino acids: CASSLLGNTEAFF. The CDR3 DNA follows: TGTGCCAGCAGCTTACTAGGGAACACTGAAGCTTTCTTT.

The chain has TRBV19 and TRBJ1-4; 9 bases fit TRBD1. Germline V gene lookup returns CDR1 LNHDA and CDR2 SQIVND (reference sequence). Trimming cost V 10 bases and J 0 bases; bases outside gene matches: 9. The length of the CDR3 is 16 residues. CDR3 in amino acids: CATYRGPNTTNEKLFF. DNA for the CDR3: TGTGCCACTTACAGGGGGCCCAACACAACTAATGAAAAACTGTTTTTT.

This clone was seen once. For the CDR3, the DNA is TGTGCCAGCGGGTTCGAAGGGGGCAGTGGCTACACCTTC. It is translated as CASGFEGGSGYTF. The chain has TRBV6-5 and TRBJ1-2; 7 bases fit TRBD1. Looked up from germline, CDR1 is MNHEY and CDR2 is SVGAGI. The CDR3 length is 13 residues. V lost 8 bases and J lost 7; bases outside the gene matches: 10.

The rearrangement links TRBV5-5 to TRBJ2-7, with 10 bases fitting TRBD1. Germline V lookup: CDR1 SGHKS, CDR2 YYEKEE (reference sequence). V lost 4 bases and J lost 6; bases outside the gene matches: 10. The CDR3 extends over 15 amino acids. Here the CDR3 reads CASSQTGTGVSEQYF. CDR3 in DNA: TGTGCCAGCAGCCAAACCGGGACAGGGGTAAGCGAGCAGTACTTC.

V usage is TRBV2 and J usage is TRBJ2-7, with D tentatively TRBD1 (5 bases). The germline V gene has CDR1 SNHLY and CDR2 FYNNEI. The CDR3 loop spans 14 amino acids. V was clipped by 7 bases and J by 1 base, with 14 bases between them. DNA of the CDR3: TGTGCCAGCATCGACAGAAAGGGGTCCTACGAGCAGTACTTC. Its protein product is CASIDRKGSYEQYF.

The chain is built from TRBV4-1 and TRBJ2-5; 9 bases agree with TRBD2. This CDR3 contains 15 residues. V was clipped by 4 bases and J by 3 bases; unmatched bases: 6. From germline, CDR1 is MGHRA and CDR2 YSYEKL. CDR3 bases: TGCGCCAGCAGCCTTAGCGGGAGTGGGGAAGAGACCCAGTACTTC. Translation: CASSLSGSGEETQYF.

This sequence joins TRBV27 and TRBJ2-1, with 8 bases that match TRBD2. Germline CDR1 and CDR2: MNHEY and SMNVEV (reference sequence). Losses at the gene ends were 6 bases for V and 4 bases for J; bases not matched to a gene: 5. The CDR3 contains 14 residues. The CDR3 region has the DNA TGTGCCAGCAGCTCTAGCGGGCCGTACAATGAGCAGTTCTTC. Encoded protein: CASSSSGPYNEQFF.

About this clone: Sequence at one end of the junction differs from germline and may be a read error. DNA for the CDR3: TGTGCCAGCAGCCAGCGAGCGGGGGCCGGAGATGCGCAGTATTTT. It is translated as CASSQRAGAGDAQYF. The rearrangement joins TRBV4-2 to TRBJ2-3; 8 bases fit TRBD2. CDR3 length: 15 amino acids. CDR1 is LGHNA, CDR2 YNFKEQ, per germline.

This clone was seen once. This rearrangement joins TRBV28 to TRBJ2-7; 7 bases fit TRBD2. V was clipped by 5 bases and J by 5 bases; unmatched bases: 12. This CDR3 is built from 15 residues. Germline CDR1 is MDHEN and CDR2 is SYDVKM. The CDR3 DNA follows: TGTGCCAGCAGTCCTGGCGGGAGCAGTTCCCACGAGCAGTACTTC. Protein sequence: CASSPGGSSSHEQYF.

The chain is built from TRBV19 and TRBJ2-2, with TRBD2 matching over 9 bases. This CDR3 comprises 15 residues. The J segment lost 6 bases and the V segment lost 3 bases, leaving 5 bases of the junction unmatched. The germline CDR1 and CDR2 sequences are LNHDA and SQIVND (reference sequence). The CDR3 region has the DNA TGTGCCAGTAGTATTCGGAGCGGGGGGCCCGGGGAGCTGTTTTTT. Translated: CASSIRSGGPGELFF.

The rearrangement uses TRBV14 and TRBJ1-4; D not resolved. Germline CDR1 is SGHDN and CDR2 is FVKESK. This CDR3 comprises 17 residues. Trimming took off 0 bases at V and 6 bases at J, with 17 bases between the two ends. CDR3 amino acids: CASSQDSSLLPHEKLFF. The CDR3 nucleotides read TGTGCCAGCAGCCAAGATTCTTCCCTCCTTCCCCATGAAAAACTGTTTTTT.

To note about this clone: An end of the junction differs from the germline gene, which may be a read error. This chain joins TRBV19 and TRBJ1-5; D is possibly TRBD1 (6 bases). Germline V lookup: CDR1 LNHDA, CDR2 SQIVND (reference sequence). The CDR3 has 14 amino acids. CDR3 nucleotide sequence: TGTGCCAGTAGTACCCCGAGGGGGAATCAGCCCCAGAATTTT. Its translation: CASSTPRGNQPQNF.